Included here is one T cell receptor beta chain sequence, with context. Its antigen remains undetermined. No much larger clone is present one base from it, and per-base qualities are unavailable. This entry is derived from a study of cytomegalovirus exposure and HLA in healthy donors (dated 2017 in TCRdb). A note on the overall study: An earlier analysis of fewer than 750 of the donors reported 276 Gb of sequence data and 95 million to 120 million unique TCR beta sequences obtained from roughly 170 million T cells. An early release that covered about 600 HLA-typed donors contained about 300 gigabases of sequencing data and tens of millions of unique TCR sequences. Among the roughly 400 genotyped donors, under 90% belonged to the genetic ancestry cluster associated with self-reported Caucasian donors. The study was designed to test whether signatures of past pathogen exposure could be identified by cataloging public T cell receptors. The study used immunosequencing to profile the T cell repertoires of approximately 650 subjects and linked those repertoires to cytomegalovirus serostatus. In addition to the first cohort of approximately 670 subjects, a separate validation cohort of approximately 130 different subjects was used. To predict cytomegalovirus infection status, the study combined high-throughput TCR immunosequencing, statistical association of individual TCRs with disease status, and machine learning. In a later analysis, previously published TCR beta repertoires from 600 to 850 donors were re-analyzed and high-resolution HLA genotyping was added so that TCR occurrence patterns could be studied. In the later analysis, no new phenotypic data were used to find candidate immune exposures; instead, reliance was placed on TCR beta sequences and their occurrence across donors. An earlier analysis of approximately 640 of the donors applied high-throughput TCR beta sequencing to assess whether each TCR beta V gene segment acted as functional or pseudogenic. Donor age, sex, ethnicity and CMV serostatus were compiled together with the repertoire data. A later genetic analysis took genome-wide SNP genotypes for 398 of the 666 donors and used that subset as a discovery cohort. All discovery cohort repertoires had been generated on a single sequencing platform. Both class I and class II loci were covered by HLA typing, at four-digit resolution. The number of donors typed differed by locus, with roughly 620-640 for A, B, C, DRB1 and DQB1, around 500 for DQA1, 600 to 610 for DPA1, and 400 to 490 for DPB1. Roughly five DR-DQ haplotypes were handled as single units for association and clustering, since linkage in the cohort was strong. Across under 500 genotyped donors of the cohort, an average of about 240,000 unique TCR beta nucleotide sequences per donor were sequenced, and approximately 17% of those sequences were non-productive.

The cohort consisted of 600 to 750 healthy bone marrow donors. All cohort members were sampled while nominally healthy, although unrecorded immune exposures were likely present. The donor was CMV seronegative and was included in the group of a few hundred seronegative cohort members. A peripheral blood sample was collected from each donor, and TCR beta sequencing was performed on peripheral blood mononuclear cells. The Qiagen DNeasy Blood Extraction Kit was used to extract genomic DNA from the blood cell samples. Library generation was performed with the immunoSEQ multiplex PCR assay. A mixture of 60 forward primers for TCR Vbeta segments and 13 reverse primers for TCR Jbeta segments was used in the multiplex PCR. The CDR3 region of rearranged TCR beta genes was amplified from genomic DNA by a multiplex PCR assay. The amplified TCR beta libraries were sequenced on the Illumina HiSeq System as 87-base-pair reads. The paper's data handling went like this. In a later analysis, approximately 74 million unique TCR beta chains were counted across the 666 repertoires, and roughly 11 million of these chains were shared by at least two donors. Raw reads were error-corrected and collapsed into unique sequences with a nearest-neighbor algorithm that merged closely related sequences to remove PCR and sequencing errors. V, D and J gene segments were assigned by aligning CDR3 sequences to IMGT reference sequences. For a sequence to be retained, a match of at least six nucleotides was required to both a V gene segment and a J gene segment. A rearrangement was called productive if the CDR3 had no stop codons and remained in frame with V and J, and every other rearrangement was called non-productive. Following IMGT convention, CDR3 was defined as the stretch from the second conserved V-encoded cysteine to the conserved J-encoded phenylalanine. Sequences without an unambiguous match to a single V gene segment were excluded from the earlier analysis of a few hundred of the donors. In an earlier analysis of some 590 of the donors, V segments were called functional above 56.7% productive rearrangements and were called segregating when the between-donor standard deviation exceeded 5%. A statistical classification framework was built to diagnose cytomegalovirus status from the catalog of TCR beta chain sequences. V and J gene assignment, in a later analysis, came from comparing TCR nucleotide sequences with IMGT/GENE-DB human TR gene sequences. The TCRdist pipeline was used in a later analysis to assign CDR3 sequences and most-parsimonious VDJ recombination scenarios. In a later analysis, every TCR beta chain was defined by the combination of its CDR3 amino acid sequence and its V-gene family, and reads without a unique V-gene family were dropped. As a way to deal with suspected cross-contamination and a sequencing artifact, a later analysis dropped approximately 590 nucleotide sequences that were highly shared and had low generation probability. In a later analysis, a clonal expansion index for each public chain was calculated from normalized within-repertoire ranks of inferred template counts. In a later analysis, generation probabilities were computed with a VDJ recombination model fitted to out-of-frame rearrangements, and the resulting probabilities were checked against IGoR. In a later analysis, TCR-TCR, TCR-HLA and TCR-CMV co-occurrence was scored with hypergeometric tests, and a repertoire-size bias correction was applied to TCR pairs. In a later analysis, false discovery rates were estimated by permuting HLA or CMV assignments 20 times. In a later analysis, co-occurring TCRs were grouped with DBSCAN, and TCRdist sequence similarity was added when clustering was performed within HLA-allele-positive subsets. Repertoires with fewer than 30,000 or more than 120,000 public chains were left out of co-occurrence clustering, as were a few repertoires with anomalous nucleotide sharing. TCRdb obtained this table from immuneACCESS and retained in-frame rearrangements with V and J assigned. These tables miss some clones; where compared with another copy, unresolved V genes account for less than half of the shortfall, and the remainder is unexplained. Clone size and V and J calls were adopted from that table, with D and trimming inferred from the DNA. The sample table records some 200,000 clones; 82% of these occur just once. 2.7% of the sample is held by the ten biggest clonotypes.

The study at large found these results: Compared with equally common non-associated chains, HLA-associated TCR beta chains in a later analysis were more clonally expanded and had lower generation probabilities. In a later genetic analysis, fewer N-insertions in productive TCRs were reported among donors in an Asian-associated ancestry cluster than the approximately 670-donor mean. In a later analysis, most CMV-associated TCR beta chains were found to appear HLA-restricted, with HLA associations seemingly driven largely by CMV exposure. Immune exposure information for the cohort was limited to CMV serostatus. Roughly uniform sequencing depth across donors was assumed in presence/absence analyses, although this assumption may not hold. In vitro tests confirmed that a few of the cytomegalovirus-associated TCR beta chains recognize cytomegalovirus antigens. Only TCR beta chains were sequenced in this cohort, and the absence of alpha or paired-chain data limited detectable features. A cluster of highly shared sequence variants was judged likely to be a technical artifact of the sequencing pipeline. While some public TCRs were present in many individuals, most TCR sequences turned up only very rarely across donors. Correlated functional status among segregating V segments might reflect linkage disequilibrium, but an unknown experimental factor could not be ruled out. A further reported finding was that TCR beta sequences accurately predicted the HLA-A and HLA-B alleles for most subjects in the first cohort. The earlier analysis of approximately 540 of the donors excluded roughly 17 rarely observed V segments, including chromosome 9 orphons, because counts were too low. Some IMGT-functional V segments, including TRBV6-2 and TRBV6-3, could not be distinguished by the 87-base-pair reads and were therefore excluded. In the study, some 160 TCR beta chains were listed as associated with cytomegalovirus. A later genetic analysis associated a missense DCLRE1C variant with V-gene and J-gene trimming of TCR beta chains, and an independent cohort replicated the association. The classifier was reported to diagnose cytomegalovirus status with high specificity and sensitivity in both the original cohort and the validation cohort. In a later analysis, several top co-occurrence clusters were reported to appear linked to parvovirus B19, influenza, CMV and Epstein-Barr virus. A later analysis found that TCR association rates varied across HLA loci, with DRB1 alleles showing the most associated TCRs and HLA-C alleles the fewest. It was suggested by the authors that the approach could potentially be generalized to other disease states and immunological phenotypes. When HLA alleles, especially DR and DQ, strongly co-occurred, TCR associations were difficult to assign to individual alleles. Specific HLA alleles were associated with over 15,000 TCR beta sequences at a false discovery rate of 0.05 in a later analysis. In an earlier analysis of over 550 of the donors, most TCR beta V segments were observed in productive rearrangements about 90% or about 30% of the time, broadly matching IMGT annotations. Because some donors lacked HLA typing at each locus, the association tests relied only on the typed subset.

CDR1 and CDR2, looked up from the germline V gene, are MGHRA and YSYEKL. V is reduced by 4 bases and J by 3 bases, leaving a spacing of 10 bases between them. CDR3 length: 13 amino acids, cysteine to phenylalanine. This entry keeps only the CDR3 DNA: 39 bases, framed from base 1. The sample taken for sequencing was PBMCs. The TCR sequence derives from a woman aged 35 to 49 in good health and CMV-seronegative. This chain is built from TRBV4-1 and TRBJ2-7, with a weak D call of TRBD1 (5 bases match). The sequenced DNA: TGCGCCAGCAGCCGCGTTGACAGCTACGAGCAGTACTTC. Protein translation: CASSRVDSYEQYF.